The following is a TCR beta chain sequence with its context. Its antigen is still unknown. No base qualities exist here, and no much larger clone lies one base off it. TCRbeta CDR3 regions were amplified from genomic DNA using the immunoSEQ Assay, a bias-controlled multiplex PCR. The original methods were these. Nucleated cell counts per sample were estimated from amplification of reference gene primers within the assay. Sequence reads were collapsed and filtered to measure the absolute abundance of every unique TCRbeta CDR3 rearrangement. For each sample, productive Simpson clonality was calculated as the square root of Simpson's diversity index across productive rearrangements. TCRdb carries this immuneACCESS record with in-frame sequences only. Its versions omit some clonotypes, under half of them owing to an unresolved V gene in the studies checked, with the rest unexplained. From that table come the V and J calls and clone size; the DNA was used to work out D and trimming. This sample holds 140,000 to 150,000 clones; 81% were observed only once. 8.2% of the sample is taken by the ten largest.

The collaborating institutions used their own protocols to collect whole blood in K2EDTA tubes. Collaborator samples were shipped for TCRbeta analysis as frozen whole blood, isolated PBMCs, or DNA extracted from either sample type. Here V drops 3 bases and J drops 5 bases, and the junction holds 6 bases not matched to any gene. Spanning cysteine to phenylalanine, the CDR3 consists of 15 amino acids. Only the CDR3 DNA is retained, 45 bases long and in frame from the first base. Via the germline V gene, CDR1 is LGHNA and CDR2 YSLEER. This sample was taken from a study of blood T cell repertoires in COVID-19 (dated by TCRdb to the early 2020s). For the study in its entirety: The collaborator samples originated in the United States, Italy and Spain and spanned the acute and convalescent phases of COVID-19. The sample metadata nearly always contained a de-identified subject ID, COVID-19 status, age in years and sex. The dataset comprised deeply sampled blood TCRbeta repertoires from subjects exposed to, actively infected with, or recovered from COVID-19. The repertoires were released in a freely available public database intended as a resource for research on the immune response to SARS-CoV-2. The samples were drawn from the first 160 participants of the ongoing ImmuneRACE study and from under 1,500 subjects provided by 6 global collaborators. The prospective study material was composed of cDNA or gDNA derived from T cells, B-cell-depleted T cells, or PBMCs. Where available, HLA class I and class II types were taken from metadata supplied by the sample provider and were not determined by assay-based typing.

Paper-wide results and their limitations: Clinical and demographic metadata were provided uncurated, with the amount varying by source and participant.

The chain employs TRBV4-3 and TRBJ1-5; TRBD1 fits 8 bases in the junction. The receptor's source is a human donor in a cohort sampled during active COVID-19. The source material was peripheral blood. The CDR3 sequence is CASSQDDRGDQPQHF. The nucleotide sequence reads TGCGCCAGCAGCCAGGACGACAGGGGTGATCAGCCCCAGCATTTT.